The entry below describes one T cell receptor beta chain. No antigen is known for it. No much larger clonotype is one base removed from it; base qualities were not supplied. The sample belongs to a study of T cell responses to AZD1222 COVID-19 vaccine (TCRdb year 2021). Broadly, across the study: Because spike-specific TCR depth and breadth did not differ between the two schedules, AZD1222 recipients who got a second dose at roughly 4 weeks were pooled with those who got a second dose at roughly 12 weeks. TCR sequencing was performed for more than 230 trial participants, of whom approximately 200 were given two doses of AZD1222 and around 26 were given two doses of MenACWY control vaccine. Trial participants were enrolled by age into subgroups of 18-55, 56-69 and 70-plus years, and 148, 28 and 57 TCR-sequenced participants, respectively, were included in these subgroups.

What the work shows at the level of the full study, not this receptor alone: CD4 TCRs associated with the vaccine covered the entire spike protein, and the dominant responses were in regions 160-218 and 743-854. The 56-69-year group was small, and its depth increase did not reach significance, likely because of low power. Participants were mostly white British, with more females than males. The authors suggested clonal diversity may have been underestimated. Because no day 14 peak-response samples were available, repertoires were characterized only after the peak T cell response. Only five to seven AZD1222 recipients were SARS-CoV-2 seropositive at baseline, limiting conclusions about previously exposed vaccinees. After two AZD1222 doses, both the breadth and the depth of spike-specific TCRs were significantly higher than at day 0 and than in MenACWY recipients. Reportedly, almost half of the unique spike-specific TCRs recognized epitopes lying outside the regions that are mutated in the B.1.351 and B.1.1.7 variants.

In the paper's terms, the time point label means: baseline before first vaccination. Samples from vaccinated people were obtained from the UK trials COV001 and COV002, which included a single-blind randomized controlled phase 2/3 trial of AZD1222 (ChAdOx1 nCoV-19) in healthy adults. For TCRbeta chain sequencing, PBMC samples from trial participants were taken at day 0 and at day 28 after the second dose. The CDR3 regions of human TCRbeta chains were analyzed by immunosequencing. The study's processing was this. Repertoire TCRs were matched against a reference library of SARS-CoV-2-specific TCRs generated with the MIRA antigen-specificity platform. Breadth was defined as the fraction of unique TCRs that were SARS-CoV-2-associated, and depth was defined as the fraction of total T cells that were SARS-CoV-2-associated. Using the MIRA data, each spike-specific TCR was assigned both to the spike region to which the TCR was reactive and to a CD4 or CD8 class. Log10-transformed breadth and depth values were compared by one-way ANOVA with Sidak's multiple comparisons tests. TCRdb limited this immuneACCESS table to in-frame rearrangements with V and J called. A share of clones is missing; checked studies link under half to unresolved V genes, and the rest is unexplained. That table supplies the V and J calls and clone size; D and trimming were determined from the DNA. The sample has some 150,000 clones on record, roughly nine tenths of them singletons. Of the sample, 1.6% is held by the ten largest clones.

V ends up 2 bases short and J 1 base short, with an unmatched junction base count of 4. The CDR3, from cysteine to phenylalanine, totals 16 residues. Only the CDR3 region is kept as DNA, spanning 48 bases read in frame from base 1. The germline V gene gives CDR1 as SGHAT and CDR2 as FQNNGV. The sequence was collected from an adult in good health. The V and J genes are TRBV11-2 and TRBJ1-1; TRBD1 fits 10 bases in the junction. The material sequenced was peripheral blood, taken on day 0 of AZD1222 vaccination. The DNA sequence is given as TGTGCCAGCAGCTTAAGGGGACAGGGGAAGAACACTGAAGCTTTCTTT. Its translation is CASSLRGQGKNTEAFF.